These 19 T cell receptor beta chains share one sample of origin, sequenced in a study of blood T cell repertoires in COVID-19. Generated by immunoSEQ multiplex PCR, the TCRdb table keeps only in-frame clones and is missing some. The table has about 320,000 clones, around 85% seen once; the top ten hold under 2%. The sample comprised PBMCs or T cells enriched from blood (not recorded which). The receptors were gathered from a woman aged 25-40 years who had been exposed to COVID-19.

J is TRBJ2-5 and V is TRBV2; possibly TRBD2 for D (6 bases). V lost 0 bases and J 7 bases, leaving 12 bases between the germline ends. The CDR3 is 14 amino acids. Germline V gene lookup returns CDR1 SNHLY and CDR2 FYNNEI. The CDR3 DNA reads as TGTGCCAGCAGTGAAGCGCGGGGAGCGGCGACCCAGTACTTC. Amino acids: CASSEARGAATQYF. The full variable domain, its missing parts supplied by reference TRBV2 and TRBJ2-5, is EPEVTQTPSHQVTQMGQEVILRCVPISNHLYFYWYRQILGQKVEFLVSFYNNEISEKSEIFDDQFSVERPDGSNFTLKIRSTKLEDSAMYFCASSEARGAATQYFGPGTRLLVL.

This sequence joins TRBV4-3 and TRBJ1-2, with D tentatively TRBD1 (6 bases). Trimming took off 1 base at V and 4 bases at J, with 16 bases between the two ends. This CDR3 is 16 amino acids long. Germline CDR1 reads LGHNA; CDR2 reads YSLEER. CDR3 bases: TGCGCCAGCAGCCAAGCGGGCACAGGGTTTACCTATGGCTACACCTTC. It specifies CASSQAGTGFTYGYTF.

The gene calls are TRBV11-2 and TRBJ1-2, with D possibly being TRBD1 (5 bases). The V gene's germline CDR1 is SGHAT and CDR2 FQNNGV. The CDR3 totals 12 residues. V gave up 6 bases and J gave up 3 bases, with 8 bases separating them. The CDR3 loop reads CASRGLDYGYTF. The DNA of the CDR3 is TGTGCCAGCAGGGGACTTGACTATGGCTACACCTTC. Supplemented by reference TRBV11-2 and TRBJ1-2, the full variable domain reads EAGVAQSPRYKIIEKRQSVAFWCNPISGHATLYWYQQILGQGPKLLIQFQNNGVVDDSQLPKDRFSAERLKGVDSTLKIQPAKLEDSAVYLCASRGLDYGYTFGSGTRLTVV.

The genes are TRBV12-3 or TRBV12-4 and TRBJ1-1; D may be TRBD1 (5 bases). V was clipped by 6 bases and J by 0 bases, with 8 bases between them. This CDR3 is 13 amino acids long. In nucleotides, the CDR3 is TGTGCCAGCAGAAAGACAGTGAACACTGAAGCTTTCTTT. The encoded protein is CASRKTVNTEAFF.

The chain has TRBV3-1 (or the pseudogene TRBV3-2) and TRBJ1-2, with 9 bases aligning to TRBD1. There are 14 residues in the CDR3. The germline CDR1 and CDR2 sequences are LGHDT and YNNKEL (reference sequence). The ends lost 3 bases at V and 8 bases at J; junction bases unmatched: 7. CDR3 residues: CASSQTRQGVGYTF. As DNA, the CDR3 is TGTGCCAGCAGCCAGACCAGACAGGGGGTCGGCTACACCTTC.

The V gene is TRBV7-8, the J gene TRBJ2-7; TRBD2 aligns across 10 bases. The CDR3 runs to 18 residues. Looked up from germline, CDR1 is SGHVS and CDR2 is FQNEAQ. Trimming cost V 3 bases and J 1 base; bases outside gene matches: 12. The CDR3 here is CASSFFMVAGGGSYEQYF. CDR3 sequence (DNA): TGTGCCAGCAGCTTCTTCATGGTAGCGGGAGGCGGGTCCTACGAGCAGTACTTC.

The chain combines TRBV12-5 with TRBJ1-1; TRBD1 aligns across 7 bases. The V segment lost 3 bases and the J segment 1 base; nucleotides outside the gene matches: 8. This CDR3 is built from 16 residues. CDR1 LGHNT and CDR2 FRNRAP come from the germline V gene. CDR3 sequence (DNA): TGTGCTAGTGGTTTTGGGGAGGCAGGGGGGAACACTGAAGCTTTCTTT. Translation: CASGFGEAGGNTEAFF. The variable domain in full, with the rest retrieved from reference TRBV12-5 and TRBJ1-1, is DARVTQTPRHKVTEMGQEVTMRCQPILGHNTVFWYRQTMMQGLELLAYFRNRAPLDDSGMPKDRFSAEMPDATLATLKIQPSEPRDSAVYFCASGFGEAGGNTEAFFGQGTRLTVV.

This chain uses TRBV5-1 with TRBJ2-1; 11 nucleotides match TRBD2. CDR1 is SGHRS and CDR2 is YFSETQ in the germline V gene. The CDR3 runs to 16 residues. V was pared by 5 bases and J by 6 bases, with 10 bases of the junction left unmatched. CDR3: CASSPQPSGGSNEQFF. The DNA of the CDR3 is TGCGCCAGCAGTCCGCAACCTAGCGGGGGGAGCAATGAGCAGTTCTTC. Based on the CDR3 plus reference TRBV5-1 and TRBJ2-1, the full variable domain is KAGVTQTPRYLIKTRGQQVTLSCSPISGHRSVSWYQQTPGQGLQFLFEYFSETQRNKGNFPGRFSGRQFSNSRSEMNVSTLELGDSALYLCASSPQPSGGSNEQFFGPGTRLTVL.

The chain has TRBV7-8 and TRBJ2-1; D remains ambiguous. Germline assignment: CDR1 SGHVS and CDR2 FQNEAQ. The length of the CDR3 is 15 residues. The V end was cut by 6 bases, the J end by 0 bases, with 12 bases between. The CDR3 nucleotides read TGTGCCAGCAGTTCAGAGGCTACCTCCTACAATGAGCAGTTCTTC. Protein sequence: CASSSEATSYNEQFF. The full variable domain, with the rest looked up from reference TRBV7-8 and TRBJ2-1, is GAGVSQSPRYKVAKRGQDVALRCDPISGHVSLFWYQQALGQGPEFLTYFQNEAQLDKSGLPSDRFFAERPEGSVSTLKIQRTQQEDSAVYLCASSSEATSYNEQFFGPGTRLTVL.

V and J are TRBV30 and TRBJ2-7; D unclear. CDR3 length equals 11 residues. Germline V gene sequence: CDR1 GTSNPN, CDR2 SVGIG (reference sequence). Trimming took off 3 bases at V and 6 bases at J, with 9 bases between the two ends. The CDR3 region is CAWRSIGEQYF. The CDR3 region has the DNA TGTGCCTGGAGGAGTATCGGCGAGCAGTACTTC.

The chain is built from TRBV28 and TRBJ2-5; 11 positions match TRBD1. Unmatched junction bases numbered 7, after V lost 6 bases and J lost 7 bases. Germline V lookup: CDR1 MDHEN, CDR2 SYDVKM. This CDR3 spans 14 amino acids. The CDR3 DNA is TGTGCCAGCAGGACGACCGGGACAGGGGGGACCCAGTACTTC. Encoded protein: CASRTTGTGGTQYF.

The J gene is TRBJ2-3, the V gene TRBV3-1 (or the pseudogene TRBV3-2); a possible D gene is TRBD1 (6 bases). The CDR3 is made up of 15 amino acids. V was shortened by 5 bases and J by 0 bases, with 12 bases between the two germline ends. CDR1 and CDR2 from the germline V gene are LGHDT and YNNKEL (reference sequence). Here the CDR3 DNA reads TGTGCCAGCAGCGCCGCAGGGGCTAGCACAGATACGCAGTATTTT. It translates to CASSAAGASTDTQYF.

This rearrangement joins TRBV30 to TRBJ2-3; D unclear. Germline CDR1 GTSNPN, CDR2 SVGIG (reference sequence). The CDR3 has 15 residues. Trimming shortened V by 0 bases and J by 2 bases, and 12 bases separated the two germline ends. The CDR3 loop is CAWSVGAPTTDTQYF. The CDR3, as DNA: TGTGCCTGGAGTGTAGGAGCTCCCACCACAGATACGCAGTATTTT.

The chain joins TRBV27 to TRBJ2-3; D possibly corresponds to TRBD1 (7 bases). The length of the CDR3 is 16 residues. The germline gives CDR1 MNHEY, CDR2 SMNVEV (reference sequence). V lost 5 bases, J lost 4 bases, and 19 bases lay in between. The CDR3 loop reads CASSPSDRWRADTQYF. CDR3 nucleotide sequence: TGTGCCAGCAGTCCCTCGGACAGGTGGAGGGCAGATACGCAGTATTTT.

This clone showed up just a few times. The J gene is TRBJ2-4, the V gene TRBV6-5; 10 bases line up with TRBD1. CDR1 and CDR2 (germline): MNHEY, SVGAGI. Trimming removed 9 bases from V and 6 bases from J; junction bases left unmatched: 11. This CDR3 region has 15 residues. The CDR3 bases are TGTGCCAGTGATGTAGGCCGGGACAGGGGAAACATTCAGTACTTC. Translating it yields CASDVGRDRGNIQYF.

The chain carries TRBV6-5 and TRBJ1-2; D is ambiguous. The germline gives CDR1 MNHEY, CDR2 SVGAGI. V lost 7 bases, J lost 2 bases, and 8 bases lay in between. This CDR3 comprises 12 residues. The CDR3 DNA is TGTGCCAGCATGTCAGGAAACTATGGCTACACCTTC. Translated, it gives CASMSGNYGYTF.

The CDR3 here is CASSLRQGSSPLHF. The DNA for the CDR3 is TGCGCCAGCAGCTTGCGGCAGGGGAGTTCACCCCTCCACTTT. The chain joins TRBV5-1 to TRBJ1-6; D is perhaps TRBD1 (6 bases). The germline V and J ends were trimmed by 1 base and 9 bases, with 11 bases remaining between them. The CDR3 is 14 residues long. Germline CDR1 is SGHRS and CDR2 is YFSETQ.

This clone has a single count. This chain joins TRBV28 and TRBJ1-2, with a weak D call TRBD1 (5 bases). V lost 2 bases, J lost 4 bases, and 11 bases lay in between. The CDR3 contains 14 residues. Germline lookup yields CDR1 MDHEN and CDR2 SYDVKM. In DNA form, the CDR3 reads TGTGCCAGCAGTTTACGGGGGGGAGGCTATGGCTACACCTTC. Translated: CASSLRGGGYGYTF.

The J gene is TRBJ2-3, the V gene TRBV5-1, with TRBD2 matching 7 bases. Unmatched junction bases numbered 6, after V lost 0 bases and J lost 2 bases. The length of the CDR3 is 16 residues. Germline CDR1 is SGHRS and CDR2 is YFSETQ. The CDR3 DNA sequence: TGCGCCAGCAGCTTGGTTAGCGGGCAGGACACAGATACGCAGTATTTT. Translating it yields CASSLVSGQDTDTQYF.